The source of this T cell receptor (beta chain) is a study of T-cell memory formation after mild COVID-19. For the study at large: In these data, TCR clusters were largely donor specific. The study, taken as a whole, reports: Day 15 to 85 contractors were CD4/CD8 balanced; later expanders leaned CD4+. The appearance of some responding clones in pre-infection memory suggested that cross-reactive memory joined.

The CDR3 runs 15 residues. V was pared by 1 base and J by 3 bases, with 13 bases between. The germline CDR1 and CDR2 sequences are MGHDK and SYGVNS. As to this clonotype: What it binds is unknown.

Amplification by 5'RACE using constant-segment primers produced TCR alpha and TCR beta cDNA libraries that carried sample barcodes and UMIs. TCRdb re-called the 5' RACE reads with MiXCR, one entry per CDR3 protein. The sample holds roughly 350,000 distinct CDR3 sequences; under 25% are singletons and the top ten take approximately 12%. The material sequenced was PBMCs or a T cell subset sorted from them (not recorded which). The chain uses TRBV25-1 and TRBJ2-7, with D possibly TRBD2 on 6 matching bases. The TCR was taken from an adult woman who had mild COVID-19 (a few samples of this study predate the infection). Cell type and time point are not known. Written as DNA, the CDR3 is TGTGCCAGCAGTGAATCGGGGAGCGGGCTCTACGAGCAGTACTTC. It encodes CASSESGSGLYEQYF.